The sequence of this T cell receptor beta chain was determined in a study of metastatic and nonmetastatic thyroid tumors. Study background: Both malignant and benign thyroid patients supplied peripheral blood and tumor or nodule tissue samples, across which the repertoires of these patients were then compared. Study-level points and caveats: Malignant thyroid tumors reportedly exceeded benign nodules significantly in TCR beta diversity, with the difference appearing in blood and tumor.

The table lists this clone with many counts. Its antigen is unknown. Patients underwent thyroid surgery, and none had received any treatment before it. How the authors handled the data: The distant-metastasis classifier for papillary thyroid cancer was built from CDR3 differences across clinicopathological groups. TCRdb used MiXCR to call clones anew from the PCR reads. In this record, the V and J calls reflect TCRdb's handling and not the investigators' own analysis. The sample contains about 43,000 clones, about 3.3% of which appear only once. Material: blood. This TCR derives from a female donor with papillary thyroid cancer or a benign thyroid nodule (not recorded which). Some clones in this sample may be carry-over from other donors' samples.

CDR3 DNA sequence: TGCGCCAGCAGCCAAGGGGCGGGAGATTGGGATGAGCAGTTCTTC. Protein sequence: CASSQGAGDWDEQFF. The chain couples TRBV4-1 to TRBJ2-1; 7 bases line up with TRBD2. The germline CDR1 and CDR2 sequences are MGHRA and YSYEKL. The V gene end was trimmed by 1 base and the J gene end by 8 bases; junction bases not matched to a gene: 8. CDR3 length: 15 amino acids.